A selection of T cell receptor beta chains follows, all from one sample in a study of T cells in Graves' hyperthyroidism and ophthalmopathy. TCRdb re-called the multiplex PCR reads through MiXCR, storing one row per CDR3 protein. The sample records 350,000 to 400,000 distinct CDR3 sequences, under 20% being singletons. Sequenced material: blood. The receptors come from a woman aged 18-35 years with Graves' hyperthyroidism. CDR3s include the opening cysteine and the closing phenylalanine or tryptophan. Each record gives: CDR3 protein, CDR3 DNA, clone size, J gene, V gene, CDR3 length, D gene. A D gene is named only where the DNA matches it firmly. Clone size, where shown, is once, few, many, or a class for clones that have expanded.

cdr3_aa: CASSEGRLPSHYEQYF
cdr3_nt: TGTGCCAGCAGTGAGGGTAGACTGCCTTCTCACTACGAGCAGTACTTC
clone_size: many
j_call: TRBJ2-7
v_call: TRBV6-1
cdr3_length: 16
d_call: -

cdr3_aa: CSARRFRDSSYEQYF
cdr3_nt: TGCAGTGCTAGAAGGTTCCGGGACAGCTCCTACGAGCAGTACTTC
clone_size: -
j_call: TRBJ2-7
v_call: TRBV20-1
cdr3_length: 15
d_call: TRBD1

cdr3_aa: CASGTAYMNTEAFF
cdr3_nt: TGTGCCAGCGGGACAGCCTATATGAACACTGAAGCTTTCTTT
clone_size: many
j_call: TRBJ1-1
v_call: TRBV12-3/TRBV12-4
cdr3_length: 14
d_call: TRBD1

cdr3_aa: CSAKAMEGHNQPQHF
cdr3_nt: TGCAGTGCTAAGGCCATGGAGGGCCACAATCAGCCCCAGCATTTT
clone_size: many
j_call: TRBJ1-5
v_call: TRBV20-1
cdr3_length: 15
d_call: -

cdr3_aa: CASSQGKAGGPQETQYF
cdr3_nt: TGTGCCAGCAGCCAAGGCAAAGCGGGGGGGCCCCAAGAGACCCAGTACTTC
clone_size: -
j_call: TRBJ2-5
v_call: TRBV3-1
cdr3_length: 17
d_call: TRBD2

cdr3_aa: CASSPPDGTGELFF
cdr3_nt: TGTGCCAGCTCACCACCGGACGGCACCGGGGAGCTGTTTTTT
clone_size: few
j_call: TRBJ2-2
v_call: TRBV18
cdr3_length: 14
d_call: -

cdr3_aa: CASSLEGAIHTEAFF
cdr3_nt: TGCGCCAGCAGCTTGGAGGGGGCTATTCACACTGAAGCTTTCTTT
clone_size: few
j_call: TRBJ1-1
v_call: TRBV5-1
cdr3_length: 15
d_call: TRBD1

cdr3_aa: CASRPTPPGAGELFF
cdr3_nt: TGTGCCAGCAGACCAACACCTCCGGGCGCCGGGGAGCTGTTTTTT
clone_size: many
j_call: TRBJ2-2
v_call: TRBV12-3/TRBV12-4
cdr3_length: 15
d_call: -

cdr3_aa: CASSPFGTAYEQYF
cdr3_nt: TGTGCCAGCAGTCCCTTCGGGACAGCCTACGAGCAGTACTTC
clone_size: -
j_call: TRBJ2-7
v_call: TRBV6-1
cdr3_length: 14
d_call: TRBD1

cdr3_aa: CSVAGTSSEQYF
cdr3_nt: TGCAGCGTGGCCGGGACCTCTAGCGAGCAGTACTTC
clone_size: many
j_call: TRBJ2-7
v_call: TRBV29-1
cdr3_length: 12
d_call: -

cdr3_aa: CASSQVLGEKLFF
cdr3_nt: TGCGCCAGCAGCCAAGTTTTGGGTGAAAAACTGTTTTTT
clone_size: few
j_call: TRBJ1-4
v_call: TRBV4-1
cdr3_length: 13
d_call: -

cdr3_aa: CAWRDRGYEQYF
cdr3_nt: TGTGCCTGGCGGGACAGGGGTTACGAGCAGTACTTC
clone_size: many
j_call: TRBJ2-7
v_call: TRBV30
cdr3_length: 12
d_call: TRBD1

cdr3_aa: CASSDRAKNIQYF
cdr3_nt: TGTGCCAGCAGTGACAGGGCCAAAAACATTCAGTACTTC
clone_size: many
j_call: TRBJ2-4
v_call: TRBV6-4
cdr3_length: 13
d_call: -

cdr3_aa: CASSSNLGGATLREQYF
cdr3_nt: TGTGCCAGCAGCTCCAACCTCGGCGGGGCTACCCTGCGCGAGCAGTACTTC
clone_size: few
j_call: TRBJ2-7
v_call: TRBV7-8
cdr3_length: 17
d_call: -

cdr3_aa: CATSRDTPPGMGSNQPQHF
cdr3_nt: TGTGCCACCAGCAGAGATACCCCCCCAGGTATGGGAAGCAATCAGCCCCAGCATTTT
clone_size: many
j_call: TRBJ1-5
v_call: TRBV15
cdr3_length: 19
d_call: -

cdr3_aa: CASTLDGVGNTEAFF
cdr3_nt: TGTGCCAGTACCCTCGACGGCGTGGGGAACACTGAAGCTTTCTTT
clone_size: many
j_call: TRBJ1-1
v_call: TRBV19
cdr3_length: 15
d_call: -

cdr3_aa: CASIDSPSGNTIYF
cdr3_nt: TGTGCCAGTATAGACAGTCCCTCTGGAAACACCATATATTTT
clone_size: many
j_call: TRBJ1-3
v_call: TRBV12-3/TRBV12-4
cdr3_length: 14
d_call: -

cdr3_aa: CASTNDRVGEKLFF
cdr3_nt: TGTGCCAGCACTAACGACAGGGTGGGCGAAAAACTGTTTTTT
clone_size: many
j_call: TRBJ1-4
v_call: TRBV25-1
cdr3_length: 14
d_call: TRBD1